The source of this TCR beta chain is a study of CD8 T cells in ankylosing spondylitis. Making use of molecular barcodes, quantitative 5'-RACE generated TCR beta libraries. One entry per CDR3 protein results from TCRdb running MiXCR on the 5' RACE reads. The sample carries under 550,000 distinct CDR3 sequences, 26% recorded once. This clonotype came up a few times. The antigen is undetermined. Study-wide results and limits: Roughly 8 highly homologous variants formed a TCR beta motif that appeared characteristic of ankylosing spondylitis blood. Some motif variants had been reported before (in reactive arthritis synovial fluid and blood).

Germline assignment: CDR1 DFQATT and CDR2 SNEGSKA (reference sequence). CDR3 length equals 13 residues. V lost 3 bases, J lost 9 bases, and 14 bases lay in between. The rearrangement joins TRBV20-1 to TRBJ2-2; possible D gene TRBD2, 6 bases. The TCR sequence derives from a male donor with ankylosing spondylitis. Sequencing used blood, either unsorted or a sorted T cell fraction (not recorded which). The CDR3 is CSASPTGVRELFF. The CDR3, as DNA: TGCAGTGCTAGCCCAACGGGGGTCCGGGAGCTGTTTTTT.